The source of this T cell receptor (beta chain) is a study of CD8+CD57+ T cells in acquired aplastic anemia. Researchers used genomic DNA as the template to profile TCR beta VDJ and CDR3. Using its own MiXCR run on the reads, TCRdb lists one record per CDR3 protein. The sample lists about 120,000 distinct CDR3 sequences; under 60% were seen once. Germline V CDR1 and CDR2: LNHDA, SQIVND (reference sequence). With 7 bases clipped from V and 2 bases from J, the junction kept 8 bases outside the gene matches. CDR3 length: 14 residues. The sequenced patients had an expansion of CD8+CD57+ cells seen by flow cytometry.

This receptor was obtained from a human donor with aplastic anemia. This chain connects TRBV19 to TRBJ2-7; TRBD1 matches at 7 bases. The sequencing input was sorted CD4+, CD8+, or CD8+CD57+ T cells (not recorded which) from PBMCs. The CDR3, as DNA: TGTGCCAGTATGAAGGCAGGGGGTCCCTACGAGCAGTACTTC. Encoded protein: CASMKAGGPYEQYF. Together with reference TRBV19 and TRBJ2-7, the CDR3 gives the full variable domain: DGGITQSPKYLFRKEGQNVTLSCEQNLNHDAMYWYRQDPGQGLRLIYYSQIVNDFQKGDIAEGYSVSREKKESFPLTVTSAQKNPTAFYLCASMKAGGPYEQYFGPGTRLTVT.